The source of this TCR beta chain is a study of blood T cell repertoires in COVID-19. Study overall: COVID-19 samples from acute and convalescent phases originated in the United States, Italy and Spain. PBMCs, B-cell-depleted T cells, or T cells were the source of the cDNA or gDNA that made up the material.

This clone was picked up a small number of times. Trimming at V came to 6 bases and at J to 7 bases, leaving 5 bases not matched to a gene. The length of the CDR3 is 13 residues. The V gene's germline CDR1 is MDHEN and CDR2 SYDVKM. In the original processing: Amplifying reference gene primers gave estimates of nucleated cell counts. Repertoires were generated with immunoSEQ multiplex PCR, while TCRdb's copy carries only in-frame clones and drops some. V and J calls and clone size are those listed in that table; D and trimming were worked out from the DNA. The data contain 150,000 to 200,000 clones, about 80% of them seen just once; the ten biggest clones take up 8.4%.

Sequencing input: peripheral blood. The TCR was taken from a woman in her seventies with acute or convalescent COVID-19. The chain employs TRBV28 and TRBJ1-2; TRBD1 matches at 10 bases. The CDR3 region is CASRRQGASGYTF. DNA of the CDR3: TGTGCCAGCAGAAGACAGGGGGCCAGTGGCTACACCTTC.